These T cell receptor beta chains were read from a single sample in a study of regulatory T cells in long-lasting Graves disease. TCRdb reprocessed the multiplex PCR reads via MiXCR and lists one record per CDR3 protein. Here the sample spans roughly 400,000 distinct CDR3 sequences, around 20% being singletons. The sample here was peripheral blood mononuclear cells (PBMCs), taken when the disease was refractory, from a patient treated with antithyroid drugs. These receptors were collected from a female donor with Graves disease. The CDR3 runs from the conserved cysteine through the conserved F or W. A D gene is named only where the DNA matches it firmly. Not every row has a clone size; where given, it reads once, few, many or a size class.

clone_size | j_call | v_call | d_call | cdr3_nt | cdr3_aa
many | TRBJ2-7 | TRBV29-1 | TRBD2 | TGCAGCGTTCTTCGAGCGGGAGCCTCCTACGAGCAGTACTTC | CSVLRAGASYEQYF
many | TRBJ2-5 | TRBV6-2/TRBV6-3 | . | TGTGCCAGCAGTTACTCGTCCTCAGGGAGGCAAGAGACCCAGTACTTC | CASSYSSSGRQETQYF
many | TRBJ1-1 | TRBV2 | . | TGTGCCACCAAGGTGGGGAACACTGAAGCTTTCTTT | CATKVGNTEAFF
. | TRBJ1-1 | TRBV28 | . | TGTGCCAGCAGAGCTCCGATGAACACTGAAGCTTTCTTT | CASRAPMNTEAFF
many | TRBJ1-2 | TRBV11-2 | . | TGTGCCAGCAGCTTATTCGGGACCGACCCCTATGGCTACACCTTC | CASSLFGTDPYGYTF
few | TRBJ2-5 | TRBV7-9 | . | TGTGCCAGCAGCGGGGGGACCTACCAAGAGACCCAGTACTTC | CASSGGTYQETQYF
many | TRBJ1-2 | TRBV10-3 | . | TGTGCCATCAGTGAGACCAGCCTCTATGGCTACACCTTC | CAISETSLYGYTF
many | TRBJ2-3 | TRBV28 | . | TGTGCCAGCAGTCCCGAGGACTCTAGCACAGATACGCAGTATTTT | CASSPEDSSTDTQYF
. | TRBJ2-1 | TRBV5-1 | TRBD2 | TGCGCCAGCAGCACCCAGACTAGCGACTACAATGAGCAGTTCTTC | CASSTQTSDYNEQFF
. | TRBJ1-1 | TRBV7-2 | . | TGTGCCAGCAGCTTAGTAGGGGGGCTTGGGACTGAAGCTTTCTTT | CASSLVGGLGTEAFF
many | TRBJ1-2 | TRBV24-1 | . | TGTGCCACCAGTGATTTGACCGGGACCTATGGCTACACCTTC | CATSDLTGTYGYTF
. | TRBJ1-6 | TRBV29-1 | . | TGCAGCGCCTACTCTCTGGGAAGGATGATTAATTCACCCCTCCACTTT | CSAYSLGRMINSPLHF
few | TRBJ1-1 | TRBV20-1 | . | TGCAGTGCTAGAGATGGCCGAAACACTGAAGCTTTCTTT | CSARDGRNTEAFF
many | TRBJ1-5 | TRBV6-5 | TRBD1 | TGTGCCAGCAGTTACGGGACAGCAATCAATCAGCCTCAGCATTTT | CASSYGTAINQPQHF
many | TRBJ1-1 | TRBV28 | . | TGTGCCAGCAGTTTAATGGAGGAGGGCACTGAAGCTTTCTTT | CASSLMEEGTEAFF
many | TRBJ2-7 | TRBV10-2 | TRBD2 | TGCGCCAGCAGTGAGTATGAGCGGGAGTTCTACGAGCAGTACTTC | CASSEYEREFYEQYF
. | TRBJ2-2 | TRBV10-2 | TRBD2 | TGCGCCAGCAGTGTTTTGGCGGGAGGGTCGGCCGGGGAGCTGTTTTTT | CASSVLAGGSAGELFF
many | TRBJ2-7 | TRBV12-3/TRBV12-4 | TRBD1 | TGTGCCAGCAGTAGGGAAAGACAGGGAGAGTACGAGCAGTACTTC | CASSRERQGEYEQYF
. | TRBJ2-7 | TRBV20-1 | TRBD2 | TGCAGTGCTCCGGGAGGGTTAACCTACGAGCAGTACTTC | CSAPGGLTYEQYF
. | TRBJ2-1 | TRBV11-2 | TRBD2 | TGTGCCAGCAGCATCACGGGACTAGCGGGAGAAGAGCAGTTCTTC | CASSITGLAGEEQFF
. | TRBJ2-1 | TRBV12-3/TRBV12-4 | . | TGTGCCAGCAGCCAAAGGACAACCTACAATGAGCAGTTCTTC | CASSQRTTYNEQFF
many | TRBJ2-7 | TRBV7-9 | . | TGTGCCAGCAGCTACTACGAGACCAGACTGAGGGGCGAGCAGTACTTC | CASSYYETRLRGEQYF
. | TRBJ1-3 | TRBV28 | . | TGTGCCAGCAGTCCTACTGCCCCTGGAAACACCATATATTTT | CASSPTAPGNTIYF
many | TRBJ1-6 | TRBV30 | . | TGTGCCTGGAGCGAAATCTGGGACATCGGGTCACCCCTCCACTTT | CAWSEIWDIGSPLHF
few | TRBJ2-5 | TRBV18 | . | TGTGCCAGCTCACCACCGCTTCGACAAGAGACCCAGTACTTC | CASSPPLRQETQYF
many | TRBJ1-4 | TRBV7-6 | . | TGTGCCAGCAGCTTAGTCAGGGAGGAAAATGAAAAACTGTTTTTT | CASSLVREENEKLFF
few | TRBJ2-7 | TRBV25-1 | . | TGTGCCAGCAGTGTTCGGGGATCGTACGAGCAGTACTTC | CASSVRGSYEQYF
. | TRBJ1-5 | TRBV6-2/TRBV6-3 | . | TGTGCCAGCAGTTACCTTGGGGGAAGTCAGCCCCAGCATTTT | CASSYLGGSQPQHF
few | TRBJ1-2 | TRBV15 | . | TGTGCCACCAGCAGGGACAGCGGATATGGCTACACCTTC | CATSRDSGYGYTF
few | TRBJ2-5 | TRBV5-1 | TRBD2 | TGCGCCAGCAGCCTTAGCGGGAGAGGTGTAGAGACCCAGTACTTC | CASSLSGRGVETQYF
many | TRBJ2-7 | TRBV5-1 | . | TGTGCCAGCAGCCTGGGGGGGGCGAGCTCCTACGAGCAGTACTTC | CASSLGGASSYEQYF
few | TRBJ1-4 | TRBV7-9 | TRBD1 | TGTGCCAGCAGCTCCAGACAGGGAGAGACTAATGAAAAACTGTTTTTT | CASSSRQGETNEKLFF
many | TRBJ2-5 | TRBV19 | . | TGTGCCAGTACCCCGGGACAACTAAGGGAGACCCAGTACTTC | CASTPGQLRETQYF
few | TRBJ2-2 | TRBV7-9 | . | TGTGCCAGCAGCTTAGGGGCTACCCAGGACCTCACCGGGGAGCTGTTTTTT | CASSLGATQDLTGELFF
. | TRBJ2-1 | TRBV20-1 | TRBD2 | TGCAGTGCTCCGACTAGCGGGAGGGCCGGATGGGAGCAGTTCTTC | CSAPTSGRAGWEQFF
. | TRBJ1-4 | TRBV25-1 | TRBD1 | TGTGCCAGCAGTGGGCTAAGACAGGGATACGAAAAACTGTTTTTT | CASSGLRQGYEKLFF
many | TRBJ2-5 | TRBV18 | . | TGTGCCAGCTCACCGGACATCCAGGAGACCCAGTACTTC | CASSPDIQETQYF
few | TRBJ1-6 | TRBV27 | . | TGTGCCAGCAGTCTGGGACACAGGAATTCACCCCTCCACTTT | CASSLGHRNSPLHF
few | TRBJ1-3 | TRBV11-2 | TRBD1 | TGTGCCAGCAGTCTCAAACCGGGACAGAGCTCTGGAAACACCATATATTTT | CASSLKPGQSSGNTIYF
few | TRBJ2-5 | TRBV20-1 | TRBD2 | TGCAGTGCTAGAGATCCCCGGGAGGATTGGGAGACCCAGTACTTC | CSARDPREDWETQYF
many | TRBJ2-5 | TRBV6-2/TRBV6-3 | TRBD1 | TGTGCCAGCAGTTACGGGGACAGGGAAGAGACCCAGTACTTC | CASSYGDREETQYF